This T cell receptor (beta chain) was captured by sequencing in a study of siplizumab effects on memory and regulatory T cells. TCRdb's table, derived via immunoSEQ multiplex PCR, lists solely in-frame clones and lacks some. The table shows roughly 26,000 clones, with around 80% occurring only once. The sequenced sample consisted of memory CD4+ T cells sorted from blood. This clonotype originated in a human donor in good health.

CDR3 DNA sequence: TGTGCCAGCAGCTCAGGACAGGGAGGTTCCTACGAGCAGTACTTC. Protein product: CASSSGQGGSYEQYF. J is TRBJ2-7 and V is TRBV5-5; 8 bases agree with TRBD1. V shed 3 bases and J 1 base; nucleotides not matched to a gene: 6. Germline CDR1 reads SGHKS; CDR2 reads YYEKEE (reference sequence). The CDR3 spans 15 residues.